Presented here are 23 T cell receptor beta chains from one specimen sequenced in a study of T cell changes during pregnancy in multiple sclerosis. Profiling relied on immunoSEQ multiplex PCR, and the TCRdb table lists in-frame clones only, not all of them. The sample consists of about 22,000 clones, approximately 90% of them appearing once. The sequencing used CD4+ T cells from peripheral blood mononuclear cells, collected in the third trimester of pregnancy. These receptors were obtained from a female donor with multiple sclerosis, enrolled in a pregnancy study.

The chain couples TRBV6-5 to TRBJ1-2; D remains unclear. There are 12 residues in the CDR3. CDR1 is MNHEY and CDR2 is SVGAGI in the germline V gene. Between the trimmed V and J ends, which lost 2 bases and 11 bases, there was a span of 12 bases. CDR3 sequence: CASSYAREEYTF. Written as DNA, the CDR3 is TGTGCCAGCAGTTACGCGAGGGAAGAGTACACCTTC.

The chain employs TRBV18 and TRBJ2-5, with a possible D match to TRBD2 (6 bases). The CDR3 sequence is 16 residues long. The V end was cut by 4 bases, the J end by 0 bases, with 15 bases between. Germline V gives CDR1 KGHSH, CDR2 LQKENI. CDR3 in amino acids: CASSLQPGLNQETQYF. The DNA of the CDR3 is TGTGCCAGCTCACTCCAACCGGGACTGAACCAAGAGACCCAGTACTTC.

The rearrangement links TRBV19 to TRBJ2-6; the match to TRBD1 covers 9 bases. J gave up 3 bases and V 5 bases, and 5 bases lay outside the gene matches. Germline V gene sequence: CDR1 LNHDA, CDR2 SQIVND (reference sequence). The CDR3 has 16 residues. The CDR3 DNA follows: TGTGCCAGTAGTCCCGGGACAGGGCGTGGGGCCAACGTCCTGACTTTC. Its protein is CASSPGTGRGANVLTF.

CDR3 in amino acids: CAIGRERGTEAFF. The DNA of the CDR3 is TGTGCCATCGGCCGGGAGCGAGGCACTGAAGCTTTCTTT. The J gene is TRBJ1-1, the V gene TRBV7-2, with D hard to call. CDR3 length equals 13 residues. Germline CDR1 and CDR2: SGHTA and FQGNSA. The V gene lost 10 bases and the J gene lost 4 bases, with 16 bases spanning the gap.

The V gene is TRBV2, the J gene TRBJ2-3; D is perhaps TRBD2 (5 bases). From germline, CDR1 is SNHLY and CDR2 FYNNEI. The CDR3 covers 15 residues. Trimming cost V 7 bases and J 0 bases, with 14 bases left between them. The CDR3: CASKIRSGSTDTQYF. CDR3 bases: TGTGCCAGCAAGATTAGGTCGGGGAGCACAGATACGCAGTATTTT.

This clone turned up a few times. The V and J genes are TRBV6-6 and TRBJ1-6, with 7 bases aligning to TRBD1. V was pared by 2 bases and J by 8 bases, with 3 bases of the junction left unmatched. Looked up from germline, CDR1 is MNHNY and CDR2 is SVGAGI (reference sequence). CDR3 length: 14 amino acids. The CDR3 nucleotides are TGTGCCAGCAGTTACGACAGGGACTATTCACCCCTCCACTTT. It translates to CASSYDRDYSPLHF.

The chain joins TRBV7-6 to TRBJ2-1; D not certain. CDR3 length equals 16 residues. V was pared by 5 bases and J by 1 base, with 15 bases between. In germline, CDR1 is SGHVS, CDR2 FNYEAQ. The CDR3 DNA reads TGTGCCAGCAGCCCCACGGGTGGAGTGTCCTACAATGAGCAGTTCTTC. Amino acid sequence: CASSPTGGVSYNEQFF.

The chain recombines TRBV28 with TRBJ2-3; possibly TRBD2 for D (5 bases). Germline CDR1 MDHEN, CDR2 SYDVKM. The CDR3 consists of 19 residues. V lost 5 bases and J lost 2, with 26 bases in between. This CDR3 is CASSLPTGWGPPFTDTQYF. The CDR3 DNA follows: TGTGCCAGCAGTCTCCCGACGGGGTGGGGTCCCCCCTTCACAGATACGCAGTATTTT.

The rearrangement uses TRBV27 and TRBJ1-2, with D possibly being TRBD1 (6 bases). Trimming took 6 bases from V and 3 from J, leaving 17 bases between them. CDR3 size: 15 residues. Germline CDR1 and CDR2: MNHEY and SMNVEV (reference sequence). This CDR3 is CASSPNGDMYYGYTF. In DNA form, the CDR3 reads TGTGCCAGCAGCCCAAACGGGGACATGTACTATGGCTACACCTTC.

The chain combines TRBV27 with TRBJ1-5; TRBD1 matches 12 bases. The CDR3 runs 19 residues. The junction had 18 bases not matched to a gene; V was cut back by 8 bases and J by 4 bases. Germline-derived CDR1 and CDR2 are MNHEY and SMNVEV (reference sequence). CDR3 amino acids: CASRKTGQGAGKLNQPQHF. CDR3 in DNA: TGTGCCAGCCGTAAAACGGGACAGGGGGCGGGTAAACTAAATCAGCCCCAGCATTTT.

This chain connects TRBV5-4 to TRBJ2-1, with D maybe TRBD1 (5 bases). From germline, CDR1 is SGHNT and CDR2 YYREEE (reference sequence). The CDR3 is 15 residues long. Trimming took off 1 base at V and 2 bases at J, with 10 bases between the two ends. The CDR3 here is CASSLSQGPYNEQFF. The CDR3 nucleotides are TGTGCCAGCAGCTTGTCCCAGGGTCCCTACAATGAGCAGTTCTTC.

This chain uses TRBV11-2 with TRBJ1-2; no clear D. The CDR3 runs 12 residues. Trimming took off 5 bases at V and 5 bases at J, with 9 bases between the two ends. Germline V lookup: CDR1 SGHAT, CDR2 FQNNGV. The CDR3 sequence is CASSRSGYGYTF. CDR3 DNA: TGTGCCAGCAGCCGGAGTGGATATGGCTACACCTTC.

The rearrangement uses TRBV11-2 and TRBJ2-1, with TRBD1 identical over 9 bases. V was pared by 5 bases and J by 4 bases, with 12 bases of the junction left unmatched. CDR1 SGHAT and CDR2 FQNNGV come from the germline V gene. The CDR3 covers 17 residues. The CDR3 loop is CASSKDRGLFSYNEQFF. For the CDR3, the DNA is TGTGCCAGCAGCAAGGACAGGGGACTCTTCTCGTACAATGAGCAGTTCTTC.

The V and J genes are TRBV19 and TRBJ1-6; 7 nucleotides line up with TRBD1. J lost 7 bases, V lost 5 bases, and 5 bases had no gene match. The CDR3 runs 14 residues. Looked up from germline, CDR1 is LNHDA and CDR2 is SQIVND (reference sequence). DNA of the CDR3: TGTGCCAGTAGTCAGGGACAGTTCAATTCACCCCTCCACTTT. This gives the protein CASSQGQFNSPLHF.

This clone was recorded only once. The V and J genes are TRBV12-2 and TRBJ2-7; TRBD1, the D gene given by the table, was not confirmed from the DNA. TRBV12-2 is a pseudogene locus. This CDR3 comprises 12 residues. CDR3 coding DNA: TGTGCAAGTCGCTTGGGCCCCTACGAGCAGTACTTC. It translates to CASRLGPYEQYF.

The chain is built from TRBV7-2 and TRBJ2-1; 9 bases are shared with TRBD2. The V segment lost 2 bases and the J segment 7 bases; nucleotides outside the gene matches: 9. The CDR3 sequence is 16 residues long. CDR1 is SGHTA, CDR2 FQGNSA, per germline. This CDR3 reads CASSLYGGGASNEQFF. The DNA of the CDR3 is TGTGCCAGCAGCTTATACGGCGGGGGGGCTTCGAATGAGCAGTTCTTC. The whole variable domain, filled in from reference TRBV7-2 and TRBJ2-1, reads GAGVSQSPSNKVTEKGKDVELRCDPISGHTALYWYRQSLGQGLEFLIYFQGNSAPDKSGLPSDRFSAERTGGSVSTLTIQRTQQEDSAVYLCASSLYGGGASNEQFFGPGTRLTVL.

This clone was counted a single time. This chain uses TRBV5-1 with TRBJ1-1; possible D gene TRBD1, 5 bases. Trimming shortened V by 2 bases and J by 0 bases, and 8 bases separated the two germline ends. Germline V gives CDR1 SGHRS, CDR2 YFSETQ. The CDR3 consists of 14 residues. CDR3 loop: CASSLQDMNTEAFF. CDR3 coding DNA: TGCGCCAGCAGCTTACAGGACATGAACACTGAAGCTTTCTTT.

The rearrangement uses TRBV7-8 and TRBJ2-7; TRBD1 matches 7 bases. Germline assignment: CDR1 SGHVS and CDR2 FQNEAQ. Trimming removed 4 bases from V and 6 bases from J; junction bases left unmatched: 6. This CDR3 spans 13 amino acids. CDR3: CASSYDRAFEQYF. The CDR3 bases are TGTGCCAGCAGCTATGACAGGGCCTTCGAGCAGTACTTC.

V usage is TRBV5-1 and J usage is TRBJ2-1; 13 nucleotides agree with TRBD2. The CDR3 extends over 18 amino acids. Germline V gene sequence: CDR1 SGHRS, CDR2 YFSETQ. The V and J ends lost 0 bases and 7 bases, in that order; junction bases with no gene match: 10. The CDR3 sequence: CASSLGATSGGGENEQFF. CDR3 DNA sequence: TGCGCCAGCAGCTTGGGCGCAACTAGCGGGGGGGGAGAAAATGAGCAGTTCTTC.

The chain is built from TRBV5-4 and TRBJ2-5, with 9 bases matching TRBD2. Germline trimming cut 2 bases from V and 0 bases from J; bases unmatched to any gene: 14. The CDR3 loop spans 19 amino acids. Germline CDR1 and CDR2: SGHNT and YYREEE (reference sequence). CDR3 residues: CASSFRLAGVLMYQETQYF. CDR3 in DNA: TGTGCCAGCAGCTTCCGCTTAGCGGGGGTGCTTATGTACCAAGAGACCCAGTACTTC. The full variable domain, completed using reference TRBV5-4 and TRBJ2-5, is ETGVTQSPTHLIKTRGQQVTLRCSSQSGHNTVSWYQQALGQGPQFIFQYYREEENGRGNFPPRFSGLQFPNYSSELNVNALELDDSALYLCASSFRLAGVLMYQETQYFGPGTRLLVL.

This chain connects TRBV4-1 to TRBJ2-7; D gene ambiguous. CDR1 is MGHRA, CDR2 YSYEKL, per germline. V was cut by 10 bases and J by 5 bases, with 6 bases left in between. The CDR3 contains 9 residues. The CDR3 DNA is TGCGCCATACAAGACGAGCAGTACTTC. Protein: CAIQDEQYF.

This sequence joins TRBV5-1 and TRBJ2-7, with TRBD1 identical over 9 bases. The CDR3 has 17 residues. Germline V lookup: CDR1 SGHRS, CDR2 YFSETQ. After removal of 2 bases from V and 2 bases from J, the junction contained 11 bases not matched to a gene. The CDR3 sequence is CASSFGPVRDRAYEQYF. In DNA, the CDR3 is TGCGCCAGCAGCTTTGGTCCAGTCCGGGACAGGGCCTACGAGCAGTACTTC.

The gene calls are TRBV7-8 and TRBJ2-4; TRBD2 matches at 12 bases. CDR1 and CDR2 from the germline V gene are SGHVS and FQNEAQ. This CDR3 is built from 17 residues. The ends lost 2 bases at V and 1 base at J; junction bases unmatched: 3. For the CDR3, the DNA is TGTGCCAGCAGCTTACCTACTAGCGGGGGGGCCAAAAACATTCAGTACTTC. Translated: CASSLPTSGGAKNIQYF.